This T cell receptor beta chain emerged from a study of cytomegalovirus exposure and HLA in healthy donors. Worth noting for this clone: Its specificity is not known.

The PCR ran on 60 Vbeta and 13 Jbeta primers. This table comes from immunoSEQ multiplex PCR, and its TCRdb copy is limited to in-frame clones, with some not included. The data hold 150,000 to 200,000 clones, with around 85% observed a single time. Study results and caveats: In vitro experiments confirmed that three CMV-associated chains were specific for CMV antigens.

Per germline, CDR1 KGHSH and CDR2 LQKENI. The V segment lost 3 bases and the J segment 0 bases; nucleotides outside the gene matches: 5. There are 15 residues in the CDR3. This chain links TRBV18 with TRBJ2-7, with 7 nucleotides matching TRBD1. Sequencing was carried out using PBMCs. This TCR derives from a man in his late teens or twenties in good health and CMV-seronegative. DNA of the CDR3: TGTGCCAGCTCACCTAGTAACAGGGGCTCCTACGAGCAGTACTTC. Translating gives CASSPSNRGSYEQYF.